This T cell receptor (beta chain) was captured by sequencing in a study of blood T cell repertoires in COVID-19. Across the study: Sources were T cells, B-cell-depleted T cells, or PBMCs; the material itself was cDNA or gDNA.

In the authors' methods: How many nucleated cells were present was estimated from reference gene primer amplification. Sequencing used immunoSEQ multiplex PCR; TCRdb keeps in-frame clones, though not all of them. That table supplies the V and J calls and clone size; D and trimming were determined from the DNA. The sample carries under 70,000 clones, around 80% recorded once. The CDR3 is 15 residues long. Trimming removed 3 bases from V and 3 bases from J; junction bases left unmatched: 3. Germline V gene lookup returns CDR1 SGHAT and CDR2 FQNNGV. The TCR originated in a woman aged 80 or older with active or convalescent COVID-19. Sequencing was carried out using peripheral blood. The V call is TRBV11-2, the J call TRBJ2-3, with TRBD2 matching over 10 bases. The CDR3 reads CASSFSGGHTDTQYF. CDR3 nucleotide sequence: TGTGCCAGCAGCTTTAGCGGGGGGCATACAGATACGCAGTATTTT.